This T cell receptor (beta chain) was observed in a study of identical twins. From the 5' RACE reads, TCRdb called clonotypes with MiXCR, one entry per CDR3 protein. The sample shows 250,000 to 350,000 distinct CDR3 sequences, around 9.7% of them seen only once. Findings and limits, study-wide: Fewer insertions marked abundant cord blood beta clonotypes; young adult naive trended weakly, memory not at all. Out-of-frame beta chain sequences displayed weaker excess sharing between twins. Monozygotic twin pairs showed more out-of-frame TCR alpha sharing than models estimated.

This clonotype was recorded at least ten times. The antigen is unknown. V gave up 3 bases and J gave up 5 bases, with 12 bases separating them. This CDR3 is built from 14 residues. Germline CDR1 and CDR2: MDHEN and SYDVKM. The data were also submitted as part of a second study, on yellow fever vaccine responses in identical twins. From that second work: Reportedly, twins showed a vaccine T cell response that looked partly convergent and partly personalized.

Material: CD8+ T cells sorted from blood. The TCR sequence derives from a woman aged 18-29 years in good health. The rearrangement joins TRBV28 to TRBJ2-3; D ambiguous. The CDR3 bases are TGTGCCAGCAGTTTTTCGGAGAATAAAGATACGCAGTATTTT. This encodes CASSFSENKDTQYF.